Listed here are 8 T cell receptor beta chains from one sample, sequenced in a study of chemoradiotherapy in HPV16-positive cancers. Measured with immunoSEQ multiplex PCR; TCRdb has only the in-frame clones, and not every one. The data show fewer than 20,000 clones, roughly 86% seen once. The sample in question was blood, obtained from a patient who underwent chemoradiotherapy. The receptor set was obtained from a human donor with HPV-associated anogenital cancer.

This chain connects TRBV5-1 to TRBJ1-1; the D gene is possibly TRBD1 (6 bases). Trimming stripped 1 base from V and 0 bases from J, with 10 bases between. CDR3 size: 15 residues. Germline lookup yields CDR1 SGHRS and CDR2 YFSETQ. CDR3 sequence reads: CASSLSQGMNTEAFF. DNA for the CDR3: TGCGCCAGCAGCTTGTCACAGGGTATGAACACTGAAGCTTTCTTT. The full variable domain, completed using reference TRBV5-1 and TRBJ1-1, is KAGVTQTPRYLIKTRGQQVTLSCSPISGHRSVSWYQQTPGQGLQFLFEYFSETQRNKGNFPGRFSGRQFSNSRSEMNVSTLELGDSALYLCASSLSQGMNTEAFFGQGTRLTVV.

A single count supports this clone. The gene calls are TRBV27 and TRBJ2-3; TRBD2 agrees at 10 bases. The germline CDR1 and CDR2 sequences are MNHEY and SMNVEV (reference sequence). Trimming at V came to 4 bases and at J to 5 bases, leaving 9 bases not matched to a gene. This CDR3 has 16 residues. CDR3 in DNA: TGTGCCAGCAGTTCGCACCTAGCGGGAGCGGGAGATACGCAGTATTTT. Its protein product is CASSSHLAGAGDTQYF.

V and J are TRBV18 and TRBJ2-6; a possible D gene is TRBD1 (6 bases). This CDR3 region has 17 residues. Germline loops: CDR1 KGHSH, CDR2 LQKENI. Trimming removed 2 bases from V and 1 base from J, with 12 bases in between. CDR3 loop: CASSPGTPISGANVLTF. CDR3 bases: TGTGCCAGCTCACCAGGGACACCTATATCTGGGGCCAACGTCCTGACTTTC.

A few counts support this clone. The chain couples TRBV27 to TRBJ2-1; D uncertain. CDR3 length: 15 amino acids. V shed 8 bases and J shed 2 bases, with 16 bases lying between them. Germline CDR1 MNHEY, CDR2 SMNVEV (reference sequence). CDR3 amino acids: CASGVETWAYNEQFF. In DNA form, the CDR3 reads TGTGCCAGCGGGGTAGAGACTTGGGCCTACAATGAGCAGTTCTTC.

The chain employs TRBV6-6 and TRBJ1-6, with 8 positions matching TRBD1. Germline assignment: CDR1 MNHNY and CDR2 SVGAGI (reference sequence). The CDR3 contains 15 residues. With V trimmed by 2 bases and J by 5 bases, 2 bases remained unmatched. The DNA for the CDR3 is TGTGCCAGCAGTTACCGGGACAGGCATAATTCACCCCTCCACTTT. Translated: CASSYRDRHNSPLHF.

The chain employs TRBV28 and TRBJ2-2; 8 nucleotides agree with TRBD1. Germline trimming cut 1 base from V and 6 bases from J; bases unmatched to any gene: 7. This CDR3 is built from 16 residues. CDR1 and CDR2 (germline): MDHEN, SYDVKM. In nucleotides, the CDR3 is TGTGCCAGCAGTTTATTGGGGCAGGGGGCGGCCGGGGAGCTGTTTTTT. It is translated as CASSLLGQGAAGELFF.

The rearrangement links TRBV11-2 to TRBJ2-7, with D unresolved. The CDR3 has 13 residues. Germline CDR1 and CDR2: SGHAT and FQNNGV. Trimming removed 0 bases at V and 2 bases at J, with 5 bases between. CDR3 sequence reads: CASSLEAAYEQYF. The CDR3 DNA reads as TGTGCCAGCAGCTTAGAGGCAGCCTACGAGCAGTACTTC. The full variable domain, in which reference TRBV11-2 and TRBJ2-7 provide the parts outside the CDR3, is EAGVAQSPRYKIIEKRQSVAFWCNPISGHATLYWYQQILGQGPKLLIQFQNNGVVDDSQLPKDRFSAERLKGVDSTLKIQPAKLEDSAVYLCASSLEAAYEQYFGPGTRLTVT.

This chain joins TRBV11-2 and TRBJ1-5; 9 bases are a match to TRBD1. The CDR3 consists of 19 residues. V was pared by 5 bases and J by 0 bases, with 14 bases of the junction left unmatched. Germline V gives CDR1 SGHAT, CDR2 FQNNGV. The chain's CDR3 is CASSASRTGDKRSNQPQHF. The CDR3 nucleotides are TGTGCCAGCAGCGCATCACGGACAGGGGATAAGCGTAGCAATCAGCCCCAGCATTTT.